The 21 T cell receptor beta chains below all came from one sample that was sequenced in a study of graft-versus-host responses after intestinal transplantation. Only in-frame clones appear in the TCRdb table, and some are missing; sequencing was by immunoSEQ multiplex PCR. In the table there are tens of thousands of clones, roughly 90% of which are singletons. Their antigen targets remain unknown. The sample consisted of unstimulated CD4+ T cells sorted from spleen or lymph node cells, taken before transplant. These TCRs come from a human donor who was the organ donor for an intestinal transplant.

This chain links TRBV25-1 with TRBJ2-3, with D possibly matching TRBD2 (7 bases). V was shortened by 5 bases and J by 4 bases, with 16 bases between the two germline ends. CDR1 MGHDK and CDR2 SYGVNS come from the germline V gene. This CDR3 region has 15 residues. CDR3 coding DNA: TGTGCCAGCAGTAGAAGGGGAGGGGGTTCAGATACGCAGTATTTT. Its translation: CASSRRGGGSDTQYF.

This rearrangement joins TRBV7-3 to TRBJ1-1, with D hard to call. Trimming took 8 bases from V and 1 from J, leaving 14 bases between them. Germline-derived CDR1 and CDR2 are SGHTA and FQGTGA. The CDR3 runs 14 residues. The CDR3 is CASARGVTNTEAFF. DNA of the CDR3: TGTGCCAGCGCCCGCGGGGTTACGAACACTGAAGCTTTCTTT.

The chain is built from TRBV29-1 and TRBJ1-2, with TRBD1 matching 7 bases. The CDR3 contains 12 residues. J gave up 1 base and V 6 bases, and 2 bases lay outside the gene matches. CDR1 and CDR2 from the germline V gene are SQVTM and ANQGSEA. The CDR3 DNA reads TGCAGCGTAACAGGGGATAACTATGGCTACACCTTC. Amino acid sequence: CSVTGDNYGYTF.

J is TRBJ2-5 and V is TRBV9, with no clear D. CDR3 length: 14 residues. Germline values: CDR1 SGDLS, CDR2 YYNGEE. V lost 0 bases, J lost 3 bases, and 9 bases lay in between. The CDR3 is CASSVGHSKETQYF. Written as DNA, the CDR3 is TGTGCCAGCAGCGTAGGACACTCTAAAGAGACCCAGTACTTC. The whole variable domain, filled in from reference TRBV9 and TRBJ2-5, reads DSGVTQTPKHLITATGQRVTLRCSPRSGDLSVYWYQQSLDQGLQFLIQYYNGEERAKGNILERFSAQQFPDLHSELNLSSLELGDSALYFCASSVGHSKETQYFGPGTRLLVL.

V usage is TRBV30 and J usage is TRBJ2-3; possibly TRBD1 for D (5 bases). V was cut by 2 bases and J by 7 bases, with 13 bases left in between. The V gene's germline CDR1 is GTSNPN and CDR2 SVGIG (reference sequence). The CDR3 sequence is 13 residues long. CDR3 in amino acids: CAWSTAQGNTQYF. DNA for the CDR3: TGTGCCTGGAGTACGGCCCAGGGAAATACGCAGTATTTT.

The chain employs TRBV5-4 and TRBJ2-3, with 12 bases lining up with TRBD2. The V segment lost 6 bases and the J segment 10 bases; nucleotides outside the gene matches: 12. The germline gives CDR1 SGHNT, CDR2 YYREEE (reference sequence). CDR3 length equals 15 residues. CDR3 DNA sequence: TGTGCCAGCACCCTAGCGGGAGGGGAGATACCCTCGCAGTATTTT. It encodes CASTLAGGEIPSQYF. Full variable domain (remainder filled in from reference TRBV5-4 and TRBJ2-3): ETGVTQSPTHLIKTRGQQVTLRCSSQSGHNTVSWYQQALGQGPQFIFQYYREEENGRGNFPPRFSGLQFPNYSSELNVNALELDDSALYLCASTLAGGEIPSQYFGPGTRLTVL.

CDR3 in DNA: TGCGCCAGCAGCTCAGGGGGACTGGACACAGATACGCAGTATTTT. Residues: CASSSGGLDTDTQYF. This chain connects TRBV5-1 to TRBJ2-3; the D gene is possibly TRBD1 (7 bases). Germline loops: CDR1 SGHRS, CDR2 YFSETQ. V was cut by 3 bases and J by 2 bases, with 13 bases left in between. CDR3 length equals 15 residues.

The rearrangement uses TRBV7-9 and TRBJ1-4, with TRBD1 identical over 9 bases. Trimming took 5 bases from V and 6 from J; bases not matched to a gene: 7. Germline lookup yields CDR1 SEHNR and CDR2 FQNEAQ (reference sequence). This CDR3 region has 15 residues. CDR3 sequence reads: CASSDGTGFHEKLFF. The CDR3, as DNA: TGTGCCAGCAGCGATGGGACAGGGTTTCATGAAAAACTGTTTTTT.

There are a few counts of this clone. The genes are TRBV29-1 and TRBJ1-1; tentative D call: TRBD1 (5 bases). CDR3 length: 13 amino acids. V was trimmed by 6 bases and J by 1 base, leaving 12 bases between them. Germline values: CDR1 SQVTM, CDR2 ANQGSEA. CDR3 nucleotide sequence: TGCAGCGTAGTAAGAGACAGGAACACTGAAGCTTTCTTT. Translation gives CSVVRDRNTEAFF.

V gene TRBV29-1 combines with J gene TRBJ2-5; possible D gene TRBD1, 6 bases. The V end lost 7 bases, the J end lost 5 bases, and 14 bases lay between the germline ends. CDR1 and CDR2 (germline): SQVTM, ANQGSEA. This CDR3 has 12 residues. The DNA of the CDR3 is TGCAGCGCCACAGGGAAGAGGGAGACCCAGTACTTC. Translating gives CSATGKRETQYF.

The chain employs TRBV16 and TRBJ2-1, with 7 bases lining up with TRBD2. Germline CDR1 KGHSY, CDR2 FQNENV. CDR3 length: 15 amino acids. With V trimmed by 3 bases and J by 7 bases, 9 bases remained unmatched. Here the CDR3 DNA reads TGTGCCAGCAGCCACACCCCTGGGGGGGGAAATGAGCAGTTCTTC. The encoded protein is CASSHTPGGGNEQFF.

The V call is TRBV7-2, the J call TRBJ2-3; 8 bases are a match to TRBD2. The V gene end was trimmed by 2 bases and the J gene end by 4 bases; junction bases not matched to a gene: 5. Germline V gene sequence: CDR1 SGHTA, CDR2 FQGNSA. The CDR3 is 15 amino acids. The CDR3 sequence is CASSLTGGPPDTQYF. DNA of the CDR3: TGTGCCAGCAGCTTAACGGGAGGGCCCCCAGATACGCAGTATTTT.

The V and J genes are TRBV2 and TRBJ1-1; 10 bases match TRBD1. The V segment lost 6 bases and the J segment 1 base; nucleotides outside the gene matches: 8. The length of the CDR3 is 16 residues. Germline V gives CDR1 SNHLY, CDR2 FYNNEI. This CDR3 reads CASRVGQGGENTEAFF. The CDR3 bases are TGTGCCAGCAGGGTTGGACAGGGGGGGGAGAACACTGAAGCTTTCTTT.

The gene calls are TRBV5-1 and TRBJ2-1; D is perhaps TRBD2 (6 bases). Germline CDR1 reads SGHRS; CDR2 reads YFSETQ. Trimming stripped 5 bases from V and 6 bases from J, with 18 bases between. The CDR3 has 15 amino acids. CDR3 DNA sequence: TGCGCCAGCAGTGTTACCCCGGGACTCGGCAATGAGCAGTTCTTC. Translating it yields CASSVTPGLGNEQFF.

This chain links TRBV5-6 with TRBJ1-2; possibly TRBD1 for D (5 bases). Trimming removed 4 bases at V and 8 bases at J, with 18 bases between. The CDR3 totals 14 residues. Germline V gene sequence: CDR1 SGHDT, CDR2 YYEEEE. The CDR3 DNA reads TGTGCCAGCAGCCCCCCGGCAGGGAGGAAGGGCTACACCTTC. The encoded protein is CASSPPAGRKGYTF.

This clone appeared a few times. The chain joins TRBV19 to TRBJ2-5, with D perhaps TRBD1 (6 bases). Judging by the DNA end, TRBJ2-7 fits better; the J call may be wrong. Germline V lookup: CDR1 LNHDA, CDR2 SQIVND (reference sequence). This CDR3 has 14 residues. CDR3 loop: CASSIGQTGHEQYF. As DNA, the CDR3 is TGTGCCAGTAGTATTGGGCAGACAGGCCACGAGCAGTACTTC.

The rearrangement uses TRBV15 and TRBJ2-1; D is perhaps TRBD1 (5 bases). Trimming cost V 0 bases and J 8 bases, with 8 bases left between them. Germline CDR1 reads LNHNV; CDR2 reads YYDKDF (reference sequence). CDR3 size: 13 residues. The CDR3 spells CATSRDPRDEQFF. The CDR3 DNA is TGTGCCACCAGCAGAGATCCCAGGGATGAGCAGTTCTTC. The full variable domain, rest sourced from reference TRBV15 and TRBJ2-1, is DAMVIQNPRYQVTQFGKPVTLSCSQTLNHNVMYWYQQKSSQAPKLLFHYYDKDFNNEADTPDNFQSRRPNTSFCFLDIRSPGLGDTAMYLCATSRDPRDEQFFGPGTRLTVL.

The J gene is TRBJ1-5, the V gene TRBV2; D not resolved. V lost 8 bases and J 3 bases, leaving 11 bases between the germline ends. CDR1 and CDR2 from the germline V gene are SNHLY and FYNNEI. CDR3 length equals 13 residues. The CDR3 is CASSQEANQPQHF. CDR3 nucleotide sequence: TGTGCCAGCTCTCAGGAAGCCAATCAGCCCCAGCATTTT.

The chain carries TRBV4-1 and TRBJ1-1; D unresolved. CDR3 length: 13 residues. The V gene lost 6 bases and the J gene lost 3 bases, with 11 bases spanning the gap. Looked up from germline, CDR1 is MGHRA and CDR2 is YSYEKL. This CDR3 reads CASRHTDDTEAFF. CDR3 in DNA: TGCGCCAGCAGGCATACAGATGACACTGAAGCTTTCTTT.

As to this clone: The same CDR3 is also encoded by other DNA sequences in this sample. The gene calls are TRBV4-1 and TRBJ1-1; 8 bases fit TRBD1. Per germline, CDR1 MGHRA and CDR2 YSYEKL. The J segment lost 0 bases and the V segment lost 1 base, leaving 4 bases of the junction unmatched. This CDR3 comprises 16 residues. CDR3: CASSQVWTGLNTEAFF. The CDR3, as DNA: TGCGCCAGCAGCCAAGTTTGGACAGGGCTGAACACTGAAGCTTTCTTT.

DNA for the CDR3: TGTGCCAGCAGTAAGGGATTAGGGACTAGGGAAGAGACCCAGTACTTC. Protein sequence: CASSKGLGTREETQYF. The chain links TRBV27 to TRBJ2-5; 8 bases agree with TRBD2. V shed 5 bases, J shed 3 bases, and the junction held 11 bases outside the gene matches. The germline gives CDR1 MNHEY, CDR2 SMNVEV (reference sequence). The CDR3 contains 16 residues.